Below are 22 T cell receptor beta chains sequenced from a single sample in a study of neurological immune-mediated disorders. MiXCR was run by TCRdb on the 5' RACE reads, yielding one entry per CDR3 protein. The table lists roughly 48,000 distinct CDR3 sequences, around 5.8% of them singletons. Sequencing was done on a sample of CD4+ T cells from blood. All receptors derive from a woman in her late teens or twenties with multiple sclerosis.

This clonotype was counted ten times or more. The genes are TRBV29-1 and TRBJ1-2, with TRBD1 matching over 7 bases. CDR3 length equals 14 residues. J was trimmed by 1 base and V by 4 bases; bases with no gene match: 6. Germline-derived CDR1 and CDR2 are SQVTM and ANQGSEA. CDR3 coding DNA: TGCAGCGTTGTAAGGGACAGCAATAACTATGGCTACACCTTC. It translates to CSVVRDSNNYGYTF. The whole variable domain, remainder taken from reference TRBV29-1 and TRBJ1-2, is SAVISQKPSRDICQRGTSLTIQCQVDSQVTMMFWYRQQPGQSLTLIATANQGSEATYESGFVIDKFPISRPNLTFSTLTVSNMSPEDSSIYLCSVVRDSNNYGYTFGSGTRLTVV.

This clonotype was counted many times. This chain links TRBV6-6 with TRBJ2-3, with D possibly TRBD2 on 6 matching bases. This CDR3 comprises 13 residues. The germline V gene has CDR1 MNHNY and CDR2 SVGAGI (reference sequence). The V and J ends lost 7 bases and 5 bases respectively, with 13 bases between them. The CDR3 nucleotides are TGTGCCAGCAATAGCGCGGGGAGAGATACGCAGTATTTT. Its translation is CASNSAGRDTQYF.

This clonotype has ten or more counts. The chain employs TRBV5-5 and TRBJ2-7; D could derive from TRBD1 or TRBD2 (5 bases each). The germline CDR1 and CDR2 sequences are SGHKS and YYEKEE (reference sequence). The length of the CDR3 is 14 residues. Between the trimmed V and J ends, which lost 0 bases and 0 bases, there was a span of 7 bases. Here the CDR3 DNA reads TGTGCCAGCAGCTTGGTTGGGGGCTCCTACGAGCAGTACGTC. It codes for CASSLVGGSYEQYV.

There are many counts of this clonotype. The chain links TRBV11-2 to TRBJ2-5; no clear D gene. Germline CDR1 reads SGHAT; CDR2 reads FQNNGV. The CDR3 length is 15 residues. The ends were cut back, 0 bases at V and 5 bases at J, with 13 bases in the middle. The CDR3 sequence: CASSLDLLGDETQYF. The CDR3 nucleotides are TGTGCCAGCAGCTTAGACCTCTTAGGTGATGAGACCCAGTACTTC.

This clonotype was detected a few times. The V gene is TRBV19, the J gene TRBJ2-3; 8 positions agree with TRBD1. The CDR3 extends over 16 amino acids. V shed 4 bases and J 2 bases; nucleotides not matched to a gene: 8. Germline CDR1 is LNHDA and CDR2 is SQIVND (reference sequence). This chain's CDR3 is CASSTTGEATTDTQYF. The CDR3 nucleotides are TGTGCCAGTAGTACGACAGGGGAGGCGACCACAGATACGCAGTATTTT.

The sample holds many counts of this clonotype. The rearrangement links TRBV5-1 to TRBJ2-7; D may match TRBD1 or TRBD2 (5 bases each). CDR1 is SGHRS, CDR2 YFSETQ, per germline. Between the trimmed V and J ends, which lost 4 bases and 6 bases, there was a span of 20 bases. The CDR3 is 15 amino acids. The chain's CDR3 is CASSILLGVVSEQYF. The CDR3 DNA is TGCGCCAGCAGCATATTACTAGGGGTTGTGAGCGAGCAGTACTTC.

This clonotype was detected many times. The chain employs TRBV6-6 and TRBJ1-2; 10 bases map to TRBD1. Germline-derived CDR1 and CDR2 are MNHNY and SVGAGI (reference sequence). V lost 7 bases, J lost 0 bases, and 17 bases stayed unmatched. The CDR3 sequence is 19 residues long. The CDR3: CASIPPGGTGVKANYGYTF. CDR3 nucleotide sequence: TGTGCCAGCATTCCTCCGGGAGGGACAGGGGTTAAAGCTAACTATGGCTACACCTTC.

This clonotype was observed many times. The chain combines TRBV12-3 or TRBV12-4 with TRBJ1-2; TRBD1 matches at 8 bases. V was pared by 6 bases and J by 5 bases, with 8 bases of the junction left unmatched. This CDR3 is built from 14 residues. CDR3 loop: CASRDSRTGYGYTF. CDR3 in DNA: TGTGCCAGCAGGGACTCCCGGACAGGGTATGGCTACACCTTC.

This clonotype was found many times. The chain links TRBV27 to TRBJ1-4; D is unresolved. Germline V CDR1 and CDR2: MNHEY, SMNVEV (reference sequence). The germline V and J ends were trimmed by 8 bases and 0 bases, with 13 bases remaining between them. The CDR3 loop spans 15 amino acids. The CDR3 sequence is CASAKMFATNEKLFF. The CDR3 DNA reads TGTGCCAGCGCGAAGATGTTTGCAACTAATGAAAAACTGTTTTTT.

This clonotype showed up many times. V is TRBV3-1 and J is TRBJ1-6; the match to TRBD1 covers 8 bases. V gave up 6 bases and J gave up 13 bases; unmatched junction bases: 14. The CDR3 is made up of 15 amino acids. The germline CDR1 and CDR2 sequences are LGHDT and YNNKEL (reference sequence). CDR3 DNA: TGTGCCAGCAGTTCTGGACAGGGACTAATATCGCCCCTCCACTTT. This sequence encodes CASSSGQGLISPLHF.

This clonotype was seen ten or more times. The junction and the germline gene differ at one end; a read error may be behind it. The chain is built from TRBV20-1 and TRBJ2-3; the D gene could be TRBD1 or TRBD2 (5 bases each). Per the germline V gene, CDR1 is DFQATT and CDR2 is SNEGSKA (reference sequence). CDR3 length: 15 amino acids. As DNA, the CDR3 is TGCAGGGCTAGTGAGGGACCGACTTTCACAGATACGCAGTATTTT. It is translated as CRASEGPTFTDTQYF.

At least ten counts were recorded for this clonotype. The chain employs TRBV5-5 and TRBJ2-2; D possibly corresponds to TRBD2 (6 bases). Germline-derived CDR1 and CDR2 are SGHKS and YYEKEE (reference sequence). The CDR3 runs to 14 residues. The V and J ends lost 2 bases and 2 bases respectively, with 7 bases between them. CDR3 sequence (DNA): TGTGCCAGCAGCTTCGGGAGTAACACCGGGGAGCTGTTTTTT. Its protein is CASSFGSNTGELFF.

The sample holds many counts of this clonotype. The J gene is TRBJ1-1, the V gene TRBV20-1; possibly TRBD1 for D (6 bases). This CDR3 contains 14 residues. Germline V lookup: CDR1 DFQATT, CDR2 SNEGSKA (reference sequence). Trimming removed 6 bases at V and 1 base at J, with 15 bases between. CDR3 sequence: CSALRDNTNTEAFF. The CDR3 DNA sequence: TGCAGTGCCCTCCGGGACAACACGAACACTGAAGCTTTCTTT.

In its sample, this clonotype was seen many times. The rearrangement links TRBV7-8 to TRBJ2-2; 9 bases are shared with TRBD2. The CDR3 has 16 amino acids. V lost 5 bases and J lost 6; bases outside the gene matches: 10. Germline assignment: CDR1 SGHVS and CDR2 FQNEAQ. Here the CDR3 reads CASSTLPSGMAGELFF. The CDR3 DNA reads as TGTGCCAGCAGCACCCTCCCTAGCGGGATGGCCGGGGAGCTGTTTTTT.

This clonotype was seen at least ten times. The V call is TRBV12-3 or TRBV12-4, the J call TRBJ2-1; D is possibly TRBD2 (5 bases). Trimming took 5 bases from V and 6 from J, leaving 17 bases between them. The CDR3 loop spans 15 amino acids. The CDR3 region has the DNA TGTGCCAGCAGTCTACTAGTTCTGGTGTCCAATGAGCAGTTCTTC. This codes for CASSLLVLVSNEQFF.

This clonotype has ten or more counts. The rearrangement uses TRBV6-2 or TRBV6-3 and TRBJ2-5; perhaps TRBD2 as D (6 bases). The germline V gene encodes CDR1 MNHEY and CDR2 SVGEGT. There are 14 residues in the CDR3. V lost 7 bases to trimming and J lost 5 bases, with 17 bases between them. The CDR3, as DNA: TGTGCCAGCACCACCCGAGTGGGGGGTGAGACCCAGTACTTC. Amino acids: CASTTRVGGETQYF.

This clonotype was seen ten or more times. The rearrangement uses TRBV6-1 and TRBJ2-1; no reliable D call. V shed 6 bases and J shed 2 bases, with 5 bases lying between them. This CDR3 contains 12 residues. Germline CDR1 is MNHNS and CDR2 is SASEGT. CDR3 nucleotide sequence: TGTGCCAGCAGGGTCCCCTACAATGAGCAGTTCTTC. It is translated as CASRVPYNEQFF.

This clonotype was seen ten or more times. J is TRBJ2-7 and V is TRBV9, with D maybe TRBD2 (6 bases). This CDR3 region has 15 residues. Looked up from germline, CDR1 is SGDLS and CDR2 is YYNGEE. With 0 bases removed from V and 3 bases from J, the gap between germline ends came to 13 bases. The CDR3 spells CASSVEGLSIYEQYV. CDR3 nucleotides: TGTGCCAGCAGCGTAGAGGGACTCTCGATCTACGAGCAGTACGTC.

This clonotype was seen many times. The chain is built from TRBV12-3 or TRBV12-4 and TRBJ2-1; D ambiguous. The CDR3 length is 13 residues. With 3 bases removed from V and 4 bases from J, the gap between germline ends came to 7 bases. The CDR3 nucleotides read TGTGCCAGCAGTTTCGATCAGTACAATGAGCAGTTCTTC. This gives the protein CASSFDQYNEQFF.

This clonotype occurred many times. The chain employs TRBV28 and TRBJ2-5, with D possibly matching TRBD2 (6 bases). Germline CDR1 MDHEN, CDR2 SYDVKM. V gave up 5 bases and J gave up 4 bases, with 17 bases separating them. The CDR3 is 15 amino acids. The CDR3 region is CASSPRLGSGETQYF. CDR3 DNA: TGTGCCAGCAGTCCACGACTGGGTAGCGGAGAGACCCAGTACTTC.

This clonotype has at least ten counts. The chain carries TRBV5-1 and TRBJ1-5, with a weak D call TRBD1 (5 bases). The germline CDR1 and CDR2 sequences are SGHRS and YFSETQ. The CDR3 covers 18 residues. V was clipped by 0 bases and J by 0 bases, with 16 bases between them. CDR3 region: CASSLGGHALNSNQPQHF. The CDR3 DNA reads TGCGCCAGCAGCTTGGGAGGACACGCTCTAAATAGCAATCAGCCCCAGCATTTT.

This clonotype appeared many times. The chain uses TRBV12-3 or TRBV12-4 and TRBJ2-1, with TRBD1 identical over 8 bases. V lost 5 bases, J lost 9 bases, and 12 bases stayed unmatched. The CDR3 extends over 15 amino acids. CDR3 protein: CASSPRTGWSAEQFF. The DNA of the CDR3 is TGTGCCAGCAGTCCGCGGACAGGGTGGTCGGCTGAGCAGTTCTTC.